There are many counts of the clone carrying this T cell receptor beta chain. Antigen unknown. The sample's time point: healthy volunteer bleed at 6 weeks. Extraction of total RNA was performed on unfractionated whole blood. Per the germline V gene, CDR1 is KGHSH and CDR2 is LQKENI. The CDR3 consists of 13 residues. V was cut by 2 bases and J by 7 bases, with 9 bases left in between. The library labeled individual cDNA molecules by adding unique molecular identifiers to them. As handled by the study authors: Samples held a median of 95,638 TCRs, range about 20,000–700,000. MiXCR, applied by TCRdb to the RACE reads, yields one record per CDR3 protein. The V and J calls and clone size come from TCRdb's table, not from the authors' own analysis. The data hold around 80,000 distinct CDR3 sequences, with 7% to 9% observed a single time. This specimen belongs to a study of human T cells and chemical hapten exposure. For the study at large: The study traced per-sample TCR yield variation mainly to small differences in pooled library volumes. Regarding the study as a whole: TCRs above 1 in 1000 frequency stayed constant with DPC sensitization.

The TCR sequence derives from a male donor in good health. Some clones in this sample may be carry-over from other donors' samples. Sequencing was carried out using whole blood. This chain links TRBV18 with TRBJ2-1, with no clear D. CDR3 in amino acids: CASSPEDWNEQFF. CDR3 nucleotide sequence: TGTGCCAGCTCACCAGAAGACTGGAATGAGCAGTTCTTC.